The 23 T cell receptor beta chains presented below share a single source sample, sequenced in a study of cytomegalovirus exposure and HLA in healthy donors. The repertoire was sequenced with immunoSEQ multiplex PCR; TCRdb's copy has only in-frame clones and lacks some. Of roughly 56,000 clones listed, around 90% are singletons. The sequencing input was PBMCs. The receptors shown here come from a man between 18 and 29 years old in good health and CMV-seronegative.

The CDR3: CASSRGTGGDTQYF. Here the CDR3 DNA reads TGTGCCAGCAGTAGGGGGACAGGGGGAGATACGCAGTATTTT. The V call is TRBV6-5, the J call TRBJ2-3; 11 bases match TRBD1. The CDR3 runs to 14 residues. With V trimmed by 5 bases and J by 5 bases, 3 bases remained unmatched. Germline V gives CDR1 MNHEY, CDR2 SVGAGI.

The chain is built from TRBV2 and TRBJ1-2; 7 nucleotides match TRBD1. The CDR3 length is 16 residues. Germline V lookup: CDR1 SNHLY, CDR2 FYNNEI. Unmatched junction bases numbered 14, after V lost 6 bases and J lost 4 bases. CDR3 loop: CASRPPTGEGGYGYTF. The CDR3 DNA reads TGTGCCAGCAGACCCCCAACAGGGGAAGGCGGCTATGGCTACACCTTC.

The chain joins TRBV4-3 to TRBJ2-7; 10 bases map to TRBD1. CDR3 length: 16 residues. Germline lookup yields CDR1 LGHNA and CDR2 YSLEER. V dropped 3 bases and J dropped 0; count of bases not matched to a gene: 5. The CDR3 region has the DNA TGCGCCAGCAGCCAGGGCCGGACAGGGGGCTCCTACGAGCAGTACTTC. Translated: CASSQGRTGGSYEQYF.

This clone has only one observation. V gene TRBV5-4 combines with J gene TRBJ2-5, with a tentative D call TRBD2 (6 bases). The CDR3 is 13 amino acids. Trimming removed 4 bases at V and 6 bases at J, with 13 bases between. Germline lookup yields CDR1 SGHNT and CDR2 YYREEE (reference sequence). The CDR3 DNA reads TGTGCCAGCAGCCCGGGACTGGGTCAGACCCAGTACTTC. Translation: CASSPGLGQTQYF.

The rearrangement links TRBV15 to TRBJ1-5; 9 bases fit TRBD1. CDR1 LNHNV and CDR2 YYDKDF come from the germline V gene (reference sequence). The CDR3 has 17 residues. Unmatched junction bases numbered 5, after V lost 0 bases and J lost 2 bases. For the CDR3, the DNA is TGTGCCACCAGCAGAGACGACAGGGGGGAAGGCAATCAGCCCCAGCATTTT. Its protein is CATSRDDRGEGNQPQHF.

This clone is a singleton in its sample. The chain is built from TRBV6-5 and TRBJ2-3; 7 nucleotides agree with TRBD1. CDR1 MNHEY and CDR2 SVGAGI come from the germline V gene. The CDR3 loop spans 14 amino acids. V lost 6 bases and J lost 2; bases outside the gene matches: 5. CDR3 loop: CASSRDRATDTQYF. The CDR3 DNA reads TGTGCCAGCAGCCGGGACAGAGCCACAGATACGCAGTATTTT.

The rearrangement uses TRBV6-5 and TRBJ2-7, with D unclear. V lost 5 bases to trimming and J lost 3 bases, with 8 bases between them. This CDR3 region has 12 residues. Per the germline V gene, CDR1 is MNHEY and CDR2 is SVGAGI. CDR3 protein: CASSLGLYEQYF. Here the CDR3 DNA reads TGTGCCAGCAGTCTGGGCCTCTACGAGCAGTACTTC.

This rearrangement joins TRBV7-2 to TRBJ2-1; 10 nucleotides match TRBD2. The CDR3 totals 16 residues. After removal of 3 bases from V and 4 bases from J, the junction contained 6 bases not matched to a gene. In germline, CDR1 is SGHTA, CDR2 FQGNSA. This CDR3 is CASSLVQLAGYNEQFF. CDR3 coding DNA: TGTGCCAGCAGCTTGGTTCAACTAGCGGGATACAATGAGCAGTTCTTC.

This clone was seen a handful of times. V usage is TRBV2 and J usage is TRBJ2-7; tentatively, D is TRBD2 (6 bases). Trimming removed 8 bases from V and 4 bases from J, with 15 bases in between. The CDR3 loop spans 13 amino acids. The V gene's germline CDR1 is SNHLY and CDR2 FYNNEI. The CDR3 nucleotides are TGTGCCAGCTTCCAGACTAGTCCTTACGAGCAGTACTTC. Its translation is CASFQTSPYEQYF.

CDR3 protein: CASSDFDTSSGNTIYF. The CDR3 DNA reads TGTGCCAGCAGTGATTTTGACACCAGCTCTGGAAACACCATATATTTT. This rearrangement joins TRBV25-1 to TRBJ1-3; D remains unclear. From germline, CDR1 is MGHDK and CDR2 SYGVNS. V lost 3 bases, J lost 0 bases, and 12 bases lay in between. The CDR3 length is 16 residues.

The chain has TRBV18 and TRBJ2-3; D might be TRBD2 (6 bases). Germline V gives CDR1 KGHSH, CDR2 LQKENI. The CDR3 runs 17 residues. Trimming shortened V by 4 bases and J by 4 bases, and 21 bases separated the two germline ends. The CDR3 region has the DNA TGTGCCAGCTCACTAACGTGGGACTCCCAATCCGCAGATACGCAGTATTTT. Its translation: CASSLTWDSQSADTQYF.

The chain recombines TRBV10-1 with TRBJ2-1; 9 nucleotides line up with TRBD2. The germline gives CDR1 WNHNN, CDR2 SYGVQD (reference sequence). The CDR3 loop spans 14 amino acids. Trimming cost V 3 bases and J 5 bases; bases outside gene matches: 2. This CDR3 reads CASSELAGDNEQFF. The CDR3 bases are TGCGCCAGCAGTGAACTAGCGGGTGACAATGAGCAGTTCTTC.

The V call is TRBV5-4, the J call TRBJ2-5; 13 bases align to TRBD2. The CDR3 totals 16 residues. V shed 4 bases, J shed 9 bases, and the junction held 12 bases outside the gene matches. CDR1 and CDR2 (germline): SGHNT, YYREEE (reference sequence). Written as DNA, the CDR3 is TGTGCCAGCAGCCAAGGACTAGCGGGAGTCCAGTCGGCCCAGTACTTC. Translated, it gives CASSQGLAGVQSAQYF.

With respect to this clone: The junction and the germline gene differ at one end; a read error may be behind it. The rearrangement joins TRBV7-7 to TRBJ2-3; 14 positions match TRBD2. The length of the CDR3 is 18 residues. The germline CDR1 and CDR2 sequences are SSHAT and FNYEAQ (reference sequence). The CDR3 sequence is CASSRSSGLAGDTDTQYF. Here the CDR3 DNA reads TGTGCTAGCAGCCGATCCTCGGGACTAGCGGGAGACACAGATACGCAGTATTTT.

The V gene is TRBV18, the J gene TRBJ2-1; TRBD1 matches at 11 bases. Trimming took 6 bases from V and 6 from J; bases not matched to a gene: 4. Per the germline V gene, CDR1 is KGHSH and CDR2 is LQKENI. CDR3 length: 14 amino acids. CDR3: CASSAGTGGNEQFF. The CDR3 nucleotides are TGTGCCAGCTCCGCCGGGACAGGGGGCAATGAGCAGTTCTTC.

This clone was seen just once. J is TRBJ2-6 and V is TRBV6-6, with no clear D. V shed 8 bases and J shed 4 bases, with 9 bases lying between them. This CDR3 contains 13 residues. CDR1 and CDR2 (germline): MNHNY, SVGAGI (reference sequence). In nucleotides, the CDR3 is TGTGCCAGCGCTAGGTCCGGGGCCAACGTCCTGACTTTC. Translation: CASARSGANVLTF.

The rearrangement joins TRBV25-1 to TRBJ1-2; possibly TRBD1 for D (6 bases). Germline V CDR1 and CDR2: MGHDK, SYGVNS. CDR3 length: 14 amino acids. Trimming took off 2 bases at V and 7 bases at J, with 14 bases between the two ends. DNA for the CDR3: TGTGCCAGCAGTGAAAACAGGGTGCCCGGTGGCTACACCTTC. Translation: CASSENRVPGGYTF.

The chain links TRBV9 to TRBJ2-5; D may be TRBD2 (6 bases). Germline-derived CDR1 and CDR2 are SGDLS and YYNGEE. The CDR3 covers 14 residues. V lost 1 base, J lost 5 bases, and 12 bases lay in between. The chain's CDR3 is CASSVLAFEETQYF. The CDR3 DNA sequence: TGTGCCAGCAGCGTACTAGCGTTTGAGGAGACCCAGTACTTC.

The chain recombines TRBV19 with TRBJ2-1; 7 positions match TRBD2. The germline V gene has CDR1 LNHDA and CDR2 SQIVND (reference sequence). The V segment lost 6 bases and the J segment 6 bases; nucleotides outside the gene matches: 11. CDR3 length equals 15 residues. The CDR3 bases are TGTGCCAGTAGCCCCCGGCGGGAGCTCATCAATGAGCAGTTCTTC. This sequence encodes CASSPRRELINEQFF. The full variable domain, in which reference TRBV19 and TRBJ2-1 provide the parts outside the CDR3, is DGGITQSPKYLFRKEGQNVTLSCEQNLNHDAMYWYRQDPGQGLRLIYYSQIVNDFQKGDIAEGYSVSREKKESFPLTVTSAQKNPTAFYLCASSPRRELINEQFFGPGTRLTVL.

The genes are TRBV6-1 and TRBJ2-7; TRBD1 matches at 9 bases. The CDR3 sequence is 14 residues long. V was pared by 5 bases and J by 4 bases, with 6 bases of the junction left unmatched. Germline CDR1 is MNHNS and CDR2 is SASEGT. The CDR3 loop is CASSWRDREYEQYF. Written as DNA, the CDR3 is TGTGCCAGCAGTTGGAGGGACAGGGAGTACGAGCAGTACTTC.

This rearrangement joins TRBV28 to TRBJ2-1, with 11 bases identical to TRBD2. V shed 3 bases, J shed 7 bases, and the junction held 8 bases outside the gene matches. The germline V gene has CDR1 MDHEN and CDR2 SYDVKM. The CDR3 spans 16 residues. The CDR3 here is CASSFITSGRPNEQFF. The CDR3 coding sequence is TGTGCCAGCAGTTTTATTACTAGCGGGAGACCTAATGAGCAGTTCTTC. Variable domain in full (rest from reference TRBV28 and TRBJ2-1): DVKVTQSSRYLVKRTGEKVFLECVQDMDHENMFWYRQDPGLGLRLIYFSYDVKMKEKGDIPEGYSVSREKKERFSLILESASTNQTSMYLCASSFITSGRPNEQFFGPGTRLTVL.

This clone was seen once. This chain links TRBV10-3 with TRBJ2-5; 7 bases line up with TRBD2. J gave up 2 bases and V 0 bases, and 12 bases lay outside the gene matches. The CDR3 sequence is 18 residues long. Germline values: CDR1 ENHRY, CDR2 SYGVKD. The DNA for the CDR3 is TGTGCCATCAGTGAGTCGATCGGGAAGCGGGATTTACAAGAGACCCAGTACTTC. It encodes CAISESIGKRDLQETQYF.

V usage is TRBV5-4 and J usage is TRBJ2-1, with TRBD2 matching over 12 bases. Germline CDR1 reads SGHNT; CDR2 reads YYREEE (reference sequence). V was clipped by 3 bases and J by 0 bases; unmatched bases: 10. CDR3 size: 19 residues. The CDR3 DNA reads as TGTGCCAGCAGCTCGTCTAAGACTAGCGGGAGAGTCTCCTACAATGAGCAGTTCTTC. As protein: CASSSSKTSGRVSYNEQFF.